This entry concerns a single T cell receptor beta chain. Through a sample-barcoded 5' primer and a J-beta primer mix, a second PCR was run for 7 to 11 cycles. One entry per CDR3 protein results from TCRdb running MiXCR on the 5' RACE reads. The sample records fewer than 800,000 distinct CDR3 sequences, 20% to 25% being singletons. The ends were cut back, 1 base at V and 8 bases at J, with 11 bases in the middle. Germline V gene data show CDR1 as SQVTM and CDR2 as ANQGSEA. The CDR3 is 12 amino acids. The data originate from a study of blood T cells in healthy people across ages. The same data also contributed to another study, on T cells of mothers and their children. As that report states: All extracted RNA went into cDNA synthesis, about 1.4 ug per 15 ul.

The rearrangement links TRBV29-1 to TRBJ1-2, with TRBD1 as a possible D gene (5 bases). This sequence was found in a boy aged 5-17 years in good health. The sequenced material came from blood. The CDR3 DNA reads TGCAGCGTTGAAGGGGACTCGGAAGGCTACACCTTC. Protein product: CSVEGDSEGYTF.